These 29 T cell receptor beta chains were all obtained from the same sample, sequenced in a study of response to subunit inactivated influenza vaccine. Via MiXCR, TCRdb re-called the RT-PCR reads, giving one row per CDR3 protein. Of about 240,000 distinct CDR3 sequences in the sample, 9% to 15% were seen once. The sample was non-naive T cells sorted from PBMCs, taken less than 15 days before vaccination. The receptors come from a man aged 50-59 years who received an inactivated influenza vaccine.

This sequence joins TRBV28 and TRBJ1-5; 9 bases agree with TRBD1. Trimming cost V 4 bases and J 6 bases; bases outside gene matches: 7. This CDR3 is built from 15 residues. CDR1 is MDHEN, CDR2 SYDVKM, per germline. For the CDR3, the DNA is TGTGCCAGCAGTTGGGGACAGGGATTGACTCAGCCCCAGCATTTT. Translated: CASSWGQGLTQPQHF. The full variable domain, with the rest looked up from reference TRBV28 and TRBJ1-5, is DVKVTQSSRYLVKRTGEKVFLECVQDMDHENMFWYRQDPGLGLRLIYFSYDVKMKEKGDIPEGYSVSREKKERFSLILESASTNQTSMYLCASSWGQGLTQPQHFGDGTRLSIL.

The chain uses TRBV7-9 and TRBJ1-3; unclear D gene. Germline loops: CDR1 SEHNR, CDR2 FQNEAQ (reference sequence). The CDR3 covers 13 residues. With 5 bases removed from V and 0 bases from J, the gap between germline ends came to 5 bases. This CDR3 is CASSEASGNTIYF. The CDR3 nucleotides are TGTGCCAGCAGCGAGGCCTCTGGAAACACCATATATTTT.

The chain has TRBV11-1 and TRBJ1-5; D is unclear. Trimming removed 2 bases from V and 0 bases from J, with 8 bases in between. Looked up from germline, CDR1 is SGHAT and CDR2 is FQDESV (reference sequence). The length of the CDR3 is 15 residues. CDR3 nucleotides: TGTGCCAGCAGCTTATTTTCAGATAGCAATCAGCCCCAGCATTTT. Its translation is CASSLFSDSNQPQHF.

The chain combines TRBV15 with TRBJ2-1; D is unresolved. Between the trimmed V and J ends, which lost 3 bases and 0 bases, there was a span of 9 bases. The CDR3 is 15 amino acids. Germline loops: CDR1 LNHNV, CDR2 YYDKDF (reference sequence). The CDR3 protein is CATSSRCSSYNEQFF. The CDR3 bases are TGTGCCACCAGCAGCCGGTGTAGCTCCTACAATGAGCAGTTCTTC. Full variable domain (missing parts from reference TRBV15 and TRBJ2-1): DAMVIQNPRYQVTQFGKPVTLSCSQTLNHNVMYWYQQKSSQAPKLLFHYYDKDFNNEADTPDNFQSRRPNTSFCFLDIRSPGLGDTAMYLCATSSRCSSYNEQFFGPGTRLTVL.

This clonotype was seen more than once but under ten times. V usage is TRBV5-1 and J usage is TRBJ1-1, with D unclear. Germline CDR1 reads SGHRS; CDR2 reads YFSETQ. V was shortened by 4 bases and J by 4 bases, with 17 bases between the two germline ends. This CDR3 spans 15 amino acids. The CDR3 protein is CASSRVDGGATEAFF. The CDR3 nucleotides are TGCGCCAGCAGCCGAGTAGATGGAGGTGCCACTGAAGCTTTCTTT. The full variable domain, with the rest looked up from reference TRBV5-1 and TRBJ1-1, is KAGVTQTPRYLIKTRGQQVTLSCSPISGHRSVSWYQQTPGQGLQFLFEYFSETQRNKGNFPGRFSGRQFSNSRSEMNVSTLELGDSALYLCASSRVDGGATEAFFGQGTRLTVV.

This clonotype was observed many times. V gene TRBV18 combines with J gene TRBJ2-5; unclear D gene. V lost 3 bases, J lost 4 bases, and 9 bases lay in between. The CDR3 spans 13 residues. Germline V CDR1 and CDR2: KGHSH, LQKENI. The CDR3 nucleotides read TGTGCCAGCTCACCCCTGAGAGTAGAGACCCAGTACTTC. It yields the protein CASSPLRVETQYF.

This clonotype was seen a few times. The CDR3 bases are TGCAGTGCTAGAGCTGAGGGACCAGCACTCAATGAGCAGTTCTTC. Translated, it gives CSARAEGPALNEQFF. V gene TRBV20-1 combines with J gene TRBJ2-1, with D perhaps assigned TRBD1 or TRBD2 (5 bases each). The CDR3 loop spans 15 amino acids. The V gene's germline CDR1 is DFQATT and CDR2 SNEGSKA (reference sequence). V lost 1 base and J 6 bases, leaving 16 bases between the germline ends.

There are a few counts of this clonotype. The CDR3 sequence: CSANELIGTVKETQYF. The DNA for the CDR3 is TGCAGTGCTAATGAGCTGATCGGGACAGTCAAAGAGACCCAGTACTTC. The rearrangement joins TRBV20-1 to TRBJ2-5, with 7 bases fitting TRBD1. This CDR3 has 16 amino acids. Germline V gene data show CDR1 as DFQATT and CDR2 as SNEGSKA (reference sequence). V was clipped by 4 bases and J by 3 bases; unmatched bases: 14.

This clonotype was recorded a few times. The chain has TRBV27 and TRBJ1-2; TRBD1 agrees at 7 bases. Looked up from germline, CDR1 is MNHEY and CDR2 is SMNVEV (reference sequence). V was clipped by 5 bases and J by 6 bases; unmatched bases: 6. The CDR3 extends over 13 amino acids. The CDR3 loop is CASSATGVHGYTF. The CDR3 coding sequence is TGTGCCAGCAGTGCCACAGGGGTTCATGGCTACACCTTC.

This clonotype has a handful of counts. J is TRBJ2-2 and V is TRBV12-3 or TRBV12-4; D is ambiguous. This CDR3 is 14 amino acids long. The V end lost 5 bases, the J end lost 2 bases, and 9 bases lay between the germline ends. In DNA form, the CDR3 reads TGTGCCAGCAGTAAGGGTTTTAACACCGGGGAGCTGTTTTTT. Amino acids: CASSKGFNTGELFF.

This clonotype was seen many times. The CDR3 DNA reads as TGTGCCAGCACAACGAACACTGAAGCTTTCTTT. Translation: CASTTNTEAFF. V and J are TRBV28 and TRBJ1-1; the D is unclear. Per germline, CDR1 MDHEN and CDR2 SYDVKM. This CDR3 has 11 residues. V shed 7 bases and J shed 1 base, with 4 bases lying between them.

This clonotype was counted between two and nine times. The CDR3 loop is CAWGLGQGTGGYTF. CDR3 DNA: TGTGCCTGGGGATTGGGACAGGGAACGGGTGGCTACACCTTC. The chain couples TRBV30 to TRBJ1-2, with 9 bases matching TRBD1. V lost 5 bases, J lost 7 bases, and 11 bases stayed unmatched. Germline V gene data show CDR1 as GTSNPN and CDR2 as SVGIG (reference sequence). The CDR3 length is 14 residues.

This clonotype was seen a handful of times. Written as DNA, the CDR3 is TGTGCCAGCAGTTTAGACCCATCAAAAAGAACCTTC. Amino acids: CASSLDPSKRTF. The chain has TRBV12-3 or TRBV12-4 and TRBJ1-2; D not certain. The CDR3 length is 12 residues. Trimming took off 1 base at V and 14 bases at J, with 14 bases between the two ends.

This clonotype was seen a handful of times. This chain joins TRBV3-1 and TRBJ2-1; D gene ambiguous. The CDR3 is made up of 13 amino acids. Trimming stripped 1 base from V and 9 bases from J, with 10 bases between. The germline gives CDR1 LGHDT, CDR2 YNNKEL (reference sequence). CDR3 DNA: TGTGCCAGCAGCCAAGGGGGTTTCGGTGAGCAGTTCTTC. The encoded protein is CASSQGGFGEQFF.

This chain uses TRBV4-2 with TRBJ1-6; TRBD1 is a possible D gene (6 bases). The V end lost 5 bases, the J end lost 5 bases, and 19 bases lay between the germline ends. The germline CDR1 and CDR2 sequences are LGHNA and YNFKEQ. The CDR3 is 17 residues long. The CDR3 sequence: CASSFPGGGADNSPLHF. In DNA, the CDR3 is TGTGCCAGCAGCTTTCCCGGAGGGGGGGCGGATAATTCACCCCTCCACTTT.

The chain recombines TRBV24-1 with TRBJ2-1; possible D gene TRBD2, 7 bases. The CDR3 extends over 13 amino acids. The germline V and J ends were trimmed by 9 bases and 13 bases, with 21 bases remaining between them. CDR1 is KGHDR and CDR2 is SFDVKD in the germline V gene. The CDR3 coding sequence is TGTGCCACCCAAAGGGGGGGGGCGACAGACCAGTTCTTC. Its protein is CATQRGGATDQFF.

This chain links TRBV7-2 with TRBJ2-7, with 11 positions matching TRBD2. The CDR3 totals 15 residues. Trimming removed 6 bases from V and 0 bases from J; junction bases left unmatched: 4. Germline CDR1 SGHTA, CDR2 FQGNSA. CDR3 sequence: CASRKGTSGSYEQYF. The CDR3 bases are TGTGCCAGCAGGAAAGGGACTAGCGGCTCCTACGAGCAGTACTTC. Combining the CDR3 with reference TRBV7-2 and TRBJ2-7 gives the whole variable domain GAGVSQSPSNKVTEKGKDVELRCDPISGHTALYWYRQSLGQGLEFLIYFQGNSAPDKSGLPSDRFSAERTGGSVSTLTIQRTQQEDSAVYLCASRKGTSGSYEQYFGPGTRLTVT.

This clonotype was observed a handful of times. In DNA, the CDR3 is TGTGCCAGCAGCCACAAGGGGGTGCGCACTGAAGCTTTCTTT. Translated: CASSHKGVRTEAFF. This chain links TRBV3-1 with TRBJ1-1, with D maybe TRBD1 (6 bases). The CDR3 sequence is 14 residues long. V lost 3 bases, J lost 4 bases, and 12 bases lay in between. The V gene's germline CDR1 is LGHDT and CDR2 YNNKEL (reference sequence).

This clonotype was found a few times. The V and J genes are TRBV5-6 and TRBJ1-2; D is perhaps TRBD1 (5 bases). Germline-derived CDR1 and CDR2 are SGHDT and YYEEEE. The CDR3 covers 13 residues. Deletions cut 3 bases from V and 4 bases from J, with 10 bases between. CDR3 DNA: TGTGCCAGCAGCTCCCGGGACCGCTATGGCTACACCTTC. The encoded protein is CASSSRDRYGYTF. Based on the CDR3 plus reference TRBV5-6 and TRBJ1-2, the full variable domain is DAGVTQSPTHLIKTRGQQVTLRCSPKSGHDTVSWYQQALGQGPQFIFQYYEEEERQRGNFPDRFSGHQFPNYSSELNVNALLLGDSALYLCASSSRDRYGYTFGSGTRLTVV.

This clonotype turned up a few times. V usage is TRBV12-3 or TRBV12-4 and J usage is TRBJ2-1; 7 positions match TRBD1. The CDR3 length is 17 residues. V was pared by 6 bases and J by 6 bases, with 17 bases of the junction left unmatched. For the CDR3, the DNA is TGTGCCAGCAGCCTGGGCAGGGGGTCCTTTAGGGCCAATGAGCAGTTCTTC. As protein: CASSLGRGSFRANEQFF.

The chain has TRBV20-1 and TRBJ2-7; D assignment may be TRBD1 or TRBD2 (6 bases each). Germline lookup yields CDR1 DFQATT and CDR2 SNEGSKA (reference sequence). The CDR3 is 14 residues long. Trimming took off 3 bases at V and 4 bases at J, with 16 bases between the two ends. The CDR3 coding sequence is TGCAGTGCTAGGCGGTCCCAGGGGAGGTACGAGCAGTACTTC. It translates to CSARRSQGRYEQYF.

The chain is built from TRBV7-7 and TRBJ2-3, with TRBD2 identical over 14 bases. The trim removed 5 bases at V and 9 bases at J, leaving 10 bases unmatched. The CDR3 contains 16 residues. CDR1 and CDR2 (germline): SSHAT, FNYEAQ (reference sequence). CDR3 sequence: CASSPAGTSGSSTQYF. CDR3 sequence (DNA): TGTGCCAGCAGCCCGGCCGGGACTAGCGGGAGTAGCACGCAGTATTTT.

This clonotype has just a few counts. The J gene is TRBJ2-1, the V gene TRBV20-1, with a possible D match to TRBD2 (6 bases). The V and J ends lost 6 bases and 2 bases respectively, with 17 bases between them. Germline V lookup: CDR1 DFQATT, CDR2 SNEGSKA (reference sequence). The CDR3 is 15 amino acids. The CDR3 DNA sequence: TGCAGTGCGTTACAAGGCAGCGGGCCCTACAATGAGCAGTTCTTC. Protein sequence: CSALQGSGPYNEQFF.

In this sample, this clonotype turned up a few times. The rearrangement uses TRBV6-5 and TRBJ2-7, with D possibly being TRBD2 (6 bases). The CDR3 has 17 residues. Germline V gives CDR1 MNHEY, CDR2 SVGAGI. Trimming cost V 0 bases and J 4 bases, with 19 bases left between them. CDR3 nucleotide sequence: TGTGCCAGCAGTTACTCAAACCGGGACTTCGTTCTGTACGAGCAGTACTTC. Translated, it gives CASSYSNRDFVLYEQYF.

This clonotype was observed a few times. This chain joins TRBV11-1 and TRBJ2-7; 15 nucleotides agree with TRBD2. The CDR3 sequence is 16 residues long. V trimming: 5 bases; J trimming: 5 bases; junction bases outside the gene matches: 7. Germline assignment: CDR1 SGHAT and CDR2 FQDESV (reference sequence). The DNA for the CDR3 is TGTGCCAGCAGCCCTTGGACTAGCGGGAGGGCCAACGAGCAGTACTTC. Translated: CASSPWTSGRANEQYF. Full variable domain (rest looked up from reference TRBV11-1 and TRBJ2-7): EAEVAQSPRYKITEKSQAVAFWCDPISGHATLYWYRQILGQGPELLVQFQDESVVDDSQLPKDRFSAERLKGVDSTLKIQPAELGDSAMYLCASSPWTSGRANEQYFGPGTRLTVT.

A remark on this clonotype: Mismatch with germline at one junction end may stem from a read error. The CDR3 region has the DNA TGCAGCGCTAGCGGGGGCCACCTCTCCCCTACGCAGTATTTT. This codes for CSASGGHLSPTQYF. The gene calls are TRBV20-1 and TRBJ2-3; 10 nucleotides align to TRBD2. The germline CDR1 and CDR2 sequences are DFQATT and SNEGSKA (reference sequence). CDR3 length: 14 amino acids.

This clonotype came up a few times. This chain links TRBV15 with TRBJ1-1; 7 bases line up with TRBD1. Trimming removed 1 base from V and 7 bases from J; junction bases left unmatched: 3. The CDR3 sequence is 13 residues long. Germline V lookup: CDR1 LNHNV, CDR2 YYDKDF (reference sequence). CDR3 nucleotides: TGTGCCACCAGCAGAGCGGACAGGCTTGAAGCTTTCTTT. Protein sequence: CATSRADRLEAFF. Filled out from reference TRBV15 and TRBJ1-1, the complete variable domain reads DAMVIQNPRYQVTQFGKPVTLSCSQTLNHNVMYWYQQKSSQAPKLLFHYYDKDFNNEADTPDNFQSRRPNTSFCFLDIRSPGLGDTAMYLCATSRADRLEAFFGQGTRLTVV.

The gene calls are TRBV24-1 and TRBJ2-2; D may be TRBD2 (5 bases). This CDR3 has 15 residues. Germline loops: CDR1 KGHDR, CDR2 SFDVKD. Trimming shortened V by 3 bases and J by 3 bases, and 10 bases separated the two germline ends. The CDR3 here is CATSDEGSYTGELFF. CDR3 nucleotides: TGTGCCACCAGTGATGAGGGTTCGTACACCGGGGAGCTGTTTTTT.

The chain has TRBV7-6 and TRBJ2-1; the match to TRBD2 covers 11 bases. The CDR3 loop spans 15 amino acids. Germline values: CDR1 SGHVS, CDR2 FNYEAQ. With 5 bases clipped from V and 7 bases from J, the junction kept 7 bases outside the gene matches. CDR3 sequence reads: CASSPLAGVRNEQFF. The CDR3 nucleotides read TGTGCCAGCAGCCCACTAGCGGGAGTAAGGAATGAGCAGTTCTTC.